A single sample is the source of the 9 T cell receptor beta chains below, sequenced in a study of molecular identifiers for immune sequencing clone quantification. Via MiXCR, TCRdb re-called the PCR reads, giving one row per CDR3 protein. The sample shows some 100,000 distinct CDR3 sequences, over 15% of them seen only once. Sample: naive CD8+ T cells from blood, with Jurkat cell RNA spiked in. Noted subset: FACS-sorted CD8+CD4-CCR7+CD45RA+ naive T cells. All receptors derive from a human donor in good health. Some libraries in this study had Jurkat cell RNA spiked in.

Regarding this clonotype: A read error may be the cause here, since a much bigger clone is one base away. V gene TRBV4-3 combines with J gene TRBJ2-2; 7 positions agree with TRBD2. The CDR3 covers 13 residues. In germline, CDR1 is LGHNA, CDR2 YSLEER. V was pared by 2 bases and J by 6 bases, with 0 bases of the junction left unmatched. The CDR3 loop is CASSQRGAGELFF. Written as DNA, the CDR3 is TGCGCCAGCAGCCAACGGGGGGCCGGGGAGCTGTTTTTT.

This clonotype was counted many times. V gene TRBV20-1 combines with J gene TRBJ1-1; D might be TRBD1 (6 bases). In germline, CDR1 is DFQATT, CDR2 SNEGSKA (reference sequence). Trimming removed 1 base from V and 0 bases from J, with 12 bases in between. The CDR3 has 15 residues. The CDR3 region is CSARGEGGVNTEAFF. DNA of the CDR3: TGCAGTGCTAGAGGGGAAGGGGGGGTGAACACTGAAGCTTTCTTT.

At least ten counts were recorded for this clonotype. The chain is built from TRBV7-6 and TRBJ2-1; 8 bases align to TRBD2. CDR3 size: 17 residues. V lost 5 bases, J lost 7 bases, and 16 bases stayed unmatched. Germline values: CDR1 SGHVS, CDR2 FNYEAQ. CDR3 protein: CASSPYQELAVVNEQFF. The CDR3 DNA follows: TGTGCCAGCAGCCCTTATCAGGAACTAGCGGTTGTAAATGAGCAGTTCTTC.

This clonotype came up a few times. This sequence joins TRBV4-2 and TRBJ1-6, with a tentative D call TRBD1 (5 bases). Trimming took off 0 bases at V and 5 bases at J, with 14 bases between the two ends. The V gene's germline CDR1 is LGHNA and CDR2 YNFKEQ. This CDR3 is built from 17 residues. CDR3 amino acids: CASSQDEGGTHNSPLHF. The DNA of the CDR3 is TGTGCCAGCAGCCAAGATGAGGGCGGGACTCATAATTCACCCCTCCACTTT.

J is TRBJ2-1 and V is TRBV7-9, with D tentatively TRBD1 (5 bases). CDR1 is SEHNR, CDR2 FQNEAQ, per germline (reference sequence). Trimming stripped 1 base from V and 14 bases from J, with 21 bases between. The CDR3 runs to 15 residues. The CDR3 region has the DNA TGTGCCAGCAGCTTAGTTAAAGGGGTCGGACCGCCTAAGTTCTTC. Encoded protein: CASSLVKGVGPPKFF. Drawing the rest from reference TRBV7-9 and TRBJ2-1, the complete variable domain is DTGVSQNPRHKITKRGQNVTFRCDPISEHNRLYWYRQTLGQGPEFLTYFQNEAQLEKSRLLSDRFSAERPKGSFSTLEIQRTEQGDSAMYLCASSLVKGVGPPKFFGPGTRLTVL.

This clonotype was recorded at least ten times. The chain combines TRBV5-5 with TRBJ2-7; D is perhaps TRBD2 (5 bases). CDR3 size: 14 residues. Germline lookup yields CDR1 SGHKS and CDR2 YYEKEE (reference sequence). Between the trimmed V and J ends, which lost 2 bases and 7 bases, there was a span of 16 bases. The CDR3 DNA follows: TGTGCCAGCAGCTTTGGCGGAGGCCCGGGGGAGCAGTACTTC. Protein product: CASSFGGGPGEQYF.

To note about this clonotype: This may come from a read error, since a much larger clone is one base off. The chain employs TRBV19 and TRBJ1-5; unclear D gene. Looked up from germline, CDR1 is LNHDA and CDR2 is SQIVND (reference sequence). This CDR3 region has 15 residues. CDR3 region: CASSWRAPGNQPQRF. The DNA for the CDR3 is TGTGCCAGTAGTTGGAGGGCCCCAGGCAATCAGCCCCAGCGTTTT. Full variable domain (remainder filled in from reference TRBV19 and TRBJ1-5): DGGITQSPKYLFRKEGQNVTLSCEQNLNHDAMYWYRQDPGQGLRLIYYSQIVNDFQKGDIAEGYSVSREKKESFPLTVTSAQKNPTAFYLCASSWRAPGNQPQRFGDGTRLSIL.

This clonotype was found many times. This chain uses TRBV19 with TRBJ2-5; TRBD1 matches at 10 bases. The CDR3 consists of 16 residues. V lost 5 bases to trimming and J lost 7 bases; unmatched junction nucleotides: 13. Germline V gene sequence: CDR1 LNHDA, CDR2 SQIVND (reference sequence). The CDR3 reads CASSAATGGNLMTQYF. The CDR3 DNA reads TGTGCCAGTAGTGCAGCGACAGGGGGCAATTTGATGACCCAGTACTTC.

Of note for this clonotype: A much larger clone lies a single base off, so this may be a read error. The chain carries TRBV5-1 and TRBJ2-7; D gene ambiguous. V shed 0 bases and J shed 0 bases, with 13 bases lying between them. CDR1 and CDR2 (germline): SGHRS, YFSETQ. The CDR3 has 16 amino acids. DNA of the CDR3: TGCGCCAGCAGCTTGGGTCTCACCGAAAGCTCCTACGAGCAGTACTTC. Translation gives CASSLGLTESSYEQYF.